The TCR beta chain described here comes from a study of CD8 T cells in Susac syndrome. Random hexamers were used to reverse transcribe about 0.45 to 1 ug of RNA. From the immunoSEQ multiplex PCR reads, TCRdb called clonotypes with MiXCR, one entry per CDR3 protein. The sample lists approximately 160,000 distinct CDR3 sequences, over 85% occurring once. The CDR3 runs to 14 residues. Germline V lookup: CDR1 MDHEN, CDR2 SYDVKM. Trimming took 7 bases from V and 5 from J, leaving 18 bases between them. This receptor was obtained from a human donor with multiple sclerosis. V is TRBV28 and J is TRBJ2-7; D might be TRBD2 (6 bases). The sample consisted of CD4+ T cells from PBMCs. DNA for the CDR3: TGTGCCAGCAAACCCCTTGGGGGGACCCACGAGCAGTACTTC. This gives the protein CASKPLGGTHEQYF.